What follows are 23 T cell receptor beta chains derived from one specimen sequenced in a study of long-term antiretroviral therapy in people with HIV. Running of the v3.0 immunoSEQ assay took place at survey level. TCRdb keeps only in-frame clones here, not all; method: immunoSEQ multiplex PCR. The data contain around 15,000 clones, roughly 94% of them singletons. Material: unsorted PBMCs, obtained approximately 6.4 years after starting antiretroviral therapy. Receptor source: a woman aged 50 to 60 with HIV.

The chain couples TRBV19 to TRBJ1-1; D is unclear. The germline CDR1 and CDR2 sequences are LNHDA and SQIVND (reference sequence). The CDR3 has 16 amino acids. V was cut by 5 bases and J by 3 bases, with 19 bases left in between. CDR3 DNA: TGTGCCAGTAGTTTAGCCGGAACCCGTATGGACACTGAAGCTTTCTTT. Its protein product is CASSLAGTRMDTEAFF.

This chain joins TRBV7-6 and TRBJ2-5; D gene ambiguous. Germline V gene lookup returns CDR1 SGHVS and CDR2 FNYEAQ. The CDR3 contains 13 residues. Trimming took off 0 bases at V and 4 bases at J, with 6 bases between the two ends. The CDR3 is CASSLAQLETQYF. In DNA, the CDR3 is TGTGCCAGCAGCTTAGCGCAACTAGAGACCCAGTACTTC.

The rearrangement links TRBV4-2 to TRBJ1-5; no clear D. Germline V gene lookup returns CDR1 LGHNA and CDR2 YNFKEQ. V lost 0 bases and J 7 bases, leaving 13 bases between the germline ends. The CDR3 loop spans 15 amino acids. For the CDR3, the DNA is TGTGCCAGCAGCCAAGACGAGGGTAATGGGCAGCCCCAGCATTTT. Translating it yields CASSQDEGNGQPQHF.

V usage is TRBV7-2 and J usage is TRBJ2-3, with D unresolved. The V gene lost 6 bases and the J gene lost 3 bases, with 4 bases spanning the gap. The CDR3 extends over 11 amino acids. The germline CDR1 and CDR2 sequences are SGHTA and FQGNSA. The CDR3 reads CASRVTDTQYF. The CDR3 nucleotides read TGTGCCAGCAGAGTGACAGATACGCAGTATTTT.

The CDR3 loop is CAISQTSGRVQSSYEQYF. The CDR3, as DNA: TGTGCCATCAGCCAGACTAGCGGGAGGGTCCAGAGCTCCTACGAGCAGTACTTC. The chain uses TRBV10-3 and TRBJ2-7; 14 positions match TRBD2. Germline V gene sequence: CDR1 ENHRY, CDR2 SYGVKD. Unmatched junction bases numbered 10, after V lost 6 bases and J lost 0 bases. There are 18 residues in the CDR3.

This clone was observed a single time. The rearrangement links TRBV7-9 to TRBJ2-5, with D possibly matching TRBD2 (6 bases). Per germline, CDR1 SEHNR and CDR2 FQNEAQ (reference sequence). Trimming removed 6 bases from V and 5 bases from J, with 16 bases in between. The CDR3 runs to 14 residues. CDR3 nucleotides: TGTGCCAGCAGGCGCGGGGCGAGCAGCGAGACCCAGTACTTC. Protein: CASRRGASSETQYF.

CDR3 DNA sequence: TGCAGCGTTGAGCCCTTGCAGGCAACTAATGAAAAACTGTTTTTT. This sequence encodes CSVEPLQATNEKLFF. The V call is TRBV29-1, the J call TRBJ1-4; D remains unclear. The germline CDR1 and CDR2 sequences are SQVTM and ANQGSEA. This CDR3 has 15 amino acids. With 3 bases removed from V and 0 bases from J, the gap between germline ends came to 11 bases.

The chain uses TRBV21-1 and TRBJ1-5. TRBV21-1 is marked as a pseudogene. The CDR3 spans 16 residues. CDR3 DNA sequence: TGTGCCAGCAGCAAATGTGACTGTTATAGCAATCAGCCCCAGCATTTT. It yields the protein CASSKCDCYSNQPQHF.

This chain uses TRBV5-6 with TRBJ2-2; the D is unclear. The ends were cut back, 0 bases at V and 3 bases at J, with 6 bases in the middle. Per germline, CDR1 SGHDT and CDR2 YYEEEE. This CDR3 comprises 14 residues. The CDR3 sequence: CASSLAYDTGELFF. In nucleotides, the CDR3 is TGTGCCAGCAGCTTGGCCTATGACACCGGGGAGCTGTTTTTT.

The rearrangement uses TRBV27 and TRBJ2-1, with 7 bases fitting TRBD1. Germline-derived CDR1 and CDR2 are MNHEY and SMNVEV (reference sequence). V shed 6 bases and J 6 bases; nucleotides not matched to a gene: 14. CDR3 size: 16 residues. The CDR3 DNA sequence: TGTGCCAGCAGACGCCGGGACAGTCGAAGGGGCAATGAGCAGTTCTTC. This codes for CASRRRDSRRGNEQFF.

This clone appeared once. The chain combines TRBV5-6 with TRBJ1-5; TRBD1 might be the D (5 bases). Trimming stripped 1 base from V and 1 base from J, with 12 bases between. The CDR3 loop spans 16 amino acids. Germline V gives CDR1 SGHDT, CDR2 YYEEEE. This chain's CDR3 is CASSLKGTGSNQPQHF. The DNA for the CDR3 is TGTGCCAGCAGCTTGAAGGGAACAGGAAGCAATCAGCCCCAGCATTTT. Full variable domain (remainder filled in from reference TRBV5-6 and TRBJ1-5): DAGVTQSPTHLIKTRGQQVTLRCSPKSGHDTVSWYQQALGQGPQFIFQYYEEEERQRGNFPDRFSGHQFPNYSSELNVNALLLGDSALYLCASSLKGTGSNQPQHFGDGTRLSIL.

The rearrangement joins TRBV5-4 to TRBJ1-1; D may be TRBD1 (5 bases). The CDR3 totals 15 residues. Germline V CDR1 and CDR2: SGHNT, YYREEE (reference sequence). The ends were cut back, 3 bases at V and 4 bases at J, with 16 bases in the middle. The CDR3 DNA reads as TGTGCCAGCAGCTCAGGAGGGGCCGGAGGCACTGAAGCTTTCTTT. Its translation is CASSSGGAGGTEAFF.

This CDR3 reads CASRTDRADGYTF. The CDR3 DNA reads TGTGCCAGCAGGACGGACAGGGCTGATGGCTACACCTTC. This rearrangement joins TRBV6-5 to TRBJ1-2; 8 bases map to TRBD1. The trim removed 6 bases at V and 6 bases at J, leaving 6 bases unmatched. Per the germline V gene, CDR1 is MNHEY and CDR2 is SVGAGI. The CDR3 loop spans 13 amino acids.

The V call is TRBV6-5, the J call TRBJ2-5, with 7 bases identical to TRBD2. The CDR3 length is 14 residues. The germline gives CDR1 MNHEY, CDR2 SVGAGI. V dropped 0 bases and J dropped 7; count of bases not matched to a gene: 5. This CDR3 is CASSYSTSGGTQYF. CDR3 in DNA: TGTGCCAGCAGTTACTCGACTTCGGGGGGGACCCAGTACTTC.

The chain combines TRBV5-1 with TRBJ2-7; D possibly corresponds to TRBD1 (6 bases). The V gene lost 7 bases and the J gene lost 2 bases, with 16 bases spanning the gap. Germline V gives CDR1 SGHRS, CDR2 YFSETQ. The CDR3 runs to 14 residues. This CDR3 is CASGGKEPTYEQYF. For the CDR3, the DNA is TGCGCCAGCGGGGGCAAGGAGCCAACCTACGAGCAGTACTTC.

This chain uses TRBV6-5 with TRBJ2-5; 10 positions agree with TRBD1. Trimming took 2 bases from V and 2 from J; bases not matched to a gene: 5. This CDR3 spans 16 amino acids. Looked up from germline, CDR1 is MNHEY and CDR2 is SVGAGI. The DNA of the CDR3 is TGTGCCAGCAGTTACGACAGGGGGCTCAGACAAGAGACCCAGTACTTC. Translation gives CASSYDRGLRQETQYF.

The chain has TRBV15 and TRBJ2-1; the match to TRBD1 covers 7 bases. The CDR3 length is 17 residues. J lost 8 bases, V lost 3 bases, and 16 bases had no gene match. Germline V gene lookup returns CDR1 LNHNV and CDR2 YYDKDF (reference sequence). CDR3: CATSSITRGQRNDEQFF. The CDR3 region has the DNA TGTGCCACCAGCAGTATTACTCGGGGACAGAGGAACGATGAGCAGTTCTTC. The entire variable domain, with the rest obtained from reference TRBV15 and TRBJ2-1, is as follows: DAMVIQNPRYQVTQFGKPVTLSCSQTLNHNVMYWYQQKSSQAPKLLFHYYDKDFNNEADTPDNFQSRRPNTSFCFLDIRSPGLGDTAMYLCATSSITRGQRNDEQFFGPGTRLTVL.

This clone was seen only once. The chain recombines TRBV2 with TRBJ2-7; D perhaps matches TRBD1 (6 bases). CDR1 SNHLY and CDR2 FYNNEI come from the germline V gene. The CDR3 contains 12 residues. The V end lost 6 bases, the J end lost 6 bases, and 12 bases lay between the germline ends. Here the CDR3 reads CASRLTGSEQYF. For the CDR3, the DNA is TGTGCCAGCAGATTAACAGGGTCCGAGCAGTACTTC. Full variable domain (remainder filled in from reference TRBV2 and TRBJ2-7): EPEVTQTPSHQVTQMGQEVILRCVPISNHLYFYWYRQILGQKVEFLVSFYNNEISEKSEIFDDQFSVERPDGSNFTLKIRSTKLEDSAMYFCASRLTGSEQYFGPGTRLTVT.

V gene TRBV6-6 combines with J gene TRBJ2-3, with D maybe TRBD2 (6 bases). This CDR3 region has 14 residues. Trimming cost V 7 bases and J 6 bases, with 17 bases left between them. Germline CDR1 reads MNHNY; CDR2 reads SVGAGI (reference sequence). The CDR3 DNA sequence: TGTGCCAGCACCCTCGCGGGACCGACGGATACGCAGTATTTT. Translation gives CASTLAGPTDTQYF.

CDR3 loop: CASSKDTDTQYF. CDR3 in DNA: TGTGCCAGTAGTAAAGACACAGATACGCAGTATTTT. The V and J genes are TRBV19 and TRBJ2-3; D is uncertain. The length of the CDR3 is 12 residues. Germline V gives CDR1 LNHDA, CDR2 SQIVND (reference sequence). V was shortened by 4 bases and J by 2 bases, with 4 bases between the two germline ends.

In this sample, this clone turned up once. The chain carries TRBV6-1 and TRBJ2-1; D remains ambiguous. CDR1 is MNHNS, CDR2 SASEGT, per germline. Trimming took off 4 bases at V and 10 bases at J, with 14 bases between the two ends. CDR3 length: 13 residues. This CDR3 reads CASSVVMAFEQFF. The CDR3 nucleotides read TGTGCCAGCAGTGTCGTAATGGCCTTCGAGCAGTTCTTC.

DNA for the CDR3: TGTGCCAGCAGCGCGAAAGACCATGGGAACCCTTCCTACAATGAGCAGTTCTTC. It specifies CASSAKDHGNPSYNEQFF. This chain uses TRBV9 with TRBJ2-1; D call uncertain. This CDR3 has 18 amino acids. The V and J ends lost 3 bases and 1 base respectively, with 20 bases between them. Germline lookup yields CDR1 SGDLS and CDR2 YYNGEE. Combining the CDR3 with reference TRBV9 and TRBJ2-1 gives the whole variable domain DSGVTQTPKHLITATGQRVTLRCSPRSGDLSVYWYQQSLDQGLQFLIQYYNGEERAKGNILERFSAQQFPDLHSELNLSSLELGDSALYFCASSAKDHGNPSYNEQFFGPGTRLTVL.

The chain uses TRBV28 and TRBJ1-2; D perhaps matches TRBD1 (5 bases). The ends were cut back, 7 bases at V and 5 bases at J, with 17 bases in the middle. CDR3 size: 14 residues. Germline V lookup: CDR1 MDHEN, CDR2 SYDVKM. The CDR3 reads CASTPGGKTYGYTF. The CDR3 DNA reads as TGTGCCAGCACCCCGGGGGGAAAAACATATGGCTACACCTTC.